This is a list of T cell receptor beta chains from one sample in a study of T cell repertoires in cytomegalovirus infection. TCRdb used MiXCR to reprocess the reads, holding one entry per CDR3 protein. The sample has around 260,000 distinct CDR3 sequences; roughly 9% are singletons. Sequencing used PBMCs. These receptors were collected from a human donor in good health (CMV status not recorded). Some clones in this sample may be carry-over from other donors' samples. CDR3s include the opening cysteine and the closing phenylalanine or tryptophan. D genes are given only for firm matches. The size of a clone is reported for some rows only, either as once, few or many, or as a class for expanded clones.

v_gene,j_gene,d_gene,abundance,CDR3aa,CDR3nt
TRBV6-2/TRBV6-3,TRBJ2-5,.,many,CASSSEQTQYF,TGTGCCAGCAGTTCCGAACAGACCCAGTACTTC
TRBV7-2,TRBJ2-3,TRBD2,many,CASSRGQRGGLGQYF,TGTGCCAGCAGCCGCGGGCAGCGGGGGGGCTTGGGCCAGTATTTT
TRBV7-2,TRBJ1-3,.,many,CASSLSIATGSGNTIYF,TGTGCCAGCAGCTTGAGCATCGCGACAGGCTCTGGAAACACCATATATTTT
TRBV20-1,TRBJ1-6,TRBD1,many,CSAKGQATYNSPLHF,TGCAGTGCTAAGGGACAGGCCACCTATAATTCACCCCTCCACTTT
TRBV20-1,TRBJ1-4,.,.,CSATLDSGTNEKLFF,TGCAGTGCCACCCTCGATTCGGGGACTAATGAAAAACTGTTTTTT
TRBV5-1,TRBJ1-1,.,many,CASSTRRQNTEAFF,TGCGCCAGCAGCACTAGACGGCAGAACACTGAAGCTTTCTTT
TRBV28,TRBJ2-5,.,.,CASSTAGPRETQYF,TGTGCCAGCAGTACGGCGGGCCCACGGGAGACCCAGTACTTC
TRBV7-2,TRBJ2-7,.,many,CASSLWENDEQYF,TGTGCCAGCAGCTTATGGGAAAATGACGAGCAGTACTTC
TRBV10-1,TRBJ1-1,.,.,CASSPLGQGTEAFF,TGCGCCAGCAGTCCCTTAGGACAAGGCACTGAAGCTTTCTTT
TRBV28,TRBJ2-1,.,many,CASIESGGRNEQFF,TGTGCCAGCATTGAGTCGGGGGGCCGAAATGAGCAGTTCTTC
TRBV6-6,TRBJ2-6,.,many,CASSLGSISGGANVLTF,TGTGCCAGCAGTTTGGGCAGTATATCAGGCGGGGCCAACGTCCTGACTTTC
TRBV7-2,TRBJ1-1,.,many,CASSLDRRGAFF,TGTGCCAGCAGCTTAGACAGGAGAGGCGCTTTCTTT
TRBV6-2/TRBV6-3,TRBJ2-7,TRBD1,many,CASGTRGTGNYEQYF,TGTGCCAGCGGAACCAGGGGGACAGGCAACTACGAGCAGTACTTC
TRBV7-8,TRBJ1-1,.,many,CASSLVQGDTEAFF,TGTGCCAGCAGCTTAGTTCAGGGAGACACTGAAGCTTTCTTT
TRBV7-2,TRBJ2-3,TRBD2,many,CASSGFRGGANTQYF,TGTGCCAGCAGCGGATTTCGGGGGGGGGCGAATACGCAGTATTTT
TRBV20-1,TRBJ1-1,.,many,CSARELLVGRATEAFF,TGCAGTGCTAGAGAGCTGCTTGTCGGTCGGGCGACTGAAGCTTTCTTT
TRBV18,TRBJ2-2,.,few,CASSPPIGQGPGELFF,TGTGCCAGCTCACCACCTATCGGGCAGGGGCCCGGGGAGCTGTTTTTT
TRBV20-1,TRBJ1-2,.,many,CSATPTLWGYTF,TGCAGTGCTACCCCGACTCTATGGGGCTACACCTTC
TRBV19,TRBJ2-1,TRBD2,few,CASTPEVAGAYNEQFF,TGTGCCAGTACCCCTGAAGTAGCGGGTGCCTACAATGAGCAGTTCTTC
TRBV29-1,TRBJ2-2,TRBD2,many,CSVEDATSGGGNTGELFF,TGCAGCGTTGAAGATGCGACTAGCGGGGGGGGTAACACCGGGGAGCTGTTTTTT
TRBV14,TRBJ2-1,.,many,CASSQEQDYPYNEQFF,TGTGCCAGCAGCCAAGAACAGGACTACCCCTACAATGAGCAGTTCTTC
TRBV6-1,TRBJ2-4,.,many,CASTTPRENIQYF,TGTGCCAGCACCACTCCTCGAGAAAACATTCAGTACTTC
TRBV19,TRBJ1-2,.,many,CASSPGRLNYGYTF,TGTGCCAGTAGCCCGGGCCGCCTCAACTATGGCTACACCTTC
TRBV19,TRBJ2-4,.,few,CASSLSGLGENIQYF,TGTGCCAGTAGTTTGAGCGGCCTTGGAGAAAACATTCAGTACTTC
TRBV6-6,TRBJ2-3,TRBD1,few,CASSDTHRTGGTDTQYF,TGTGCCAGCAGTGATACCCACCGGACAGGGGGAACAGATACGCAGTATTTT
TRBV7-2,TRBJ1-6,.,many,CASSLGQPLHF,TGTGCCAGCAGCTTAGGGCAGCCCCTCCACTTT